These T cell receptor beta chains were read from a single sample in a study of blood T cell repertoires in COVID-19. Assay used: immunoSEQ multiplex PCR; TCRdb lists only in-frame clones, some missing. The profile shows around 310,000 clones, 75% to 95% of them singletons. The sample taken for sequencing was peripheral blood. Receptors originate from a woman in her twenties or thirties with COVID-19, enrolled during active disease. The CDR3 runs from the conserved cysteine through the conserved F or W. Fields, in order: D gene, J gene, V gene, CDR3 protein, CDR3 DNA. A D gene is named only where the DNA matches it firmly.

>.|TRBJ1-2|TRBV30
CAWSAANYGYTF
TGTGCCTGGAGTGCAGCTAACTATGGCTACACCTTC
>TRBD1|TRBJ1-1|TRBV6-5
CASSNKGQGEAEAFF
TGTGCCAGCAGTAACAAGGGACAGGGAGAAGCTGAAGCTTTCTTT
>TRBD1|TRBJ2-1|TRBV19
CASSPGQGGYNEQFF
TGTGCCAGTAGTCCGGGACAGGGTGGCTACAATGAGCAGTTCTTC
>TRBD2|TRBJ2-5|TRBV7-8
CASSLAPEGGARETQYF
TGTGCCAGCAGCTTAGCGCCGGAGGGAGGGGCGAGGGAGACCCAGTACTTC
>.|TRBJ1-5|TRBV5-1
CASSLAGGDQPQHF
TGCGCCAGCAGCTTGGCTGGGGGGGATCAGCCCCAGCATTTT
>TRBD1|TRBJ1-1|TRBV10-1
CASSEPGTGNTEAFF
TGCGCCAGCAGTGAGCCCGGGACAGGGAACACTGAAGCTTTCTTT
>.|TRBJ2-7|TRBV4-3
CASSRWSSYEQYF
TGCGCCAGCAGCCGGTGGAGCTCCTACGAGCAGTACTTC
>TRBD2|TRBJ2-7|TRBV6-6
CASSYGVSGSSLYF
TGTGCCAGCAGTTACGGTGTTAGCGGGAGTTCTTTGTACTTC
>TRBD1|TRBJ2-3|TRBV28
CASSRDRVTDTQYF
TGTGCCAGCAGTCGGGACAGGGTCACAGATACGCAGTATTTT
>TRBD1|TRBJ2-3|TRBV5-6
CASSFRQGAGDTQYF
TGTGCCAGCAGCTTTCGGCAGGGGGCGGGAGATACGCAGTATTTT